The source of this TCR beta chain is a study of blood T cell repertoires in COVID-19. Profiled with immunoSEQ multiplex PCR; TCRdb holds only in-frame clones, not every one. Of over 30,000 clones in the sample, approximately 81% are singletons; the top ten hold over 25%. The CDR3 spans 13 residues. Between the trimmed V and J ends, which lost 4 bases and 5 bases, there was a span of 9 bases. This clonotype was sampled from a man older than 75 with active or convalescent COVID-19. This chain joins TRBV12-3 or TRBV12-4 and TRBJ1-5; D perhaps matches TRBD1 (6 bases). Input material: peripheral blood. CDR3 nucleotides: TGTGCCAGCAGTTCTTACAGGGATCAGCCCCAGCATTTT. It translates to CASSSYRDQPQHF.